This TCR beta chain was sequenced during a study of T cells in women clearing cervical HPV infection (dated by TCRdb to 2016 to 2019). Study-wide context: Cases were about 25 women with histologically confirmed HPV16-related CIN3 or worse, including a couple of invasive cancers. The approximately 25 controls were women who cleared a single incident HPV16 infection within 12 months without developing precancer or cancer. Case blood was taken at the visit when the lesion was first identified, whereas control blood was taken when infection was no longer detected. Among cases, blood sampling occurred a median of 149 days after lesion detection, with an interquartile range of 90 to 200 days. HLA typing was available for only a few women, so HLA type could not be excluded as a confounder. This exploratory proof-of-principle case-control study, nested within the Guanacaste HPV Natural History Study in Costa Rica, compared TCR repertoires among women with different cervical HPV16 outcomes. Cases were matched to controls by age within five years and by the year the sample was collected. Cases had a median age of approximately 35 years and controls had a median age of 38, with no significant differences in baseline characteristics. The parent cohort enrolled around 9,800 women aged 18 or older in Guanacaste, Costa Rica, during about 1992 to 1994 and followed them for about 7 years. Five blinded duplicates per group were added as quality controls, giving 60 or so samples: 50 or so participants and 10 replicates.

TCR beta CDR3 regions were amplified by multiplex PCR from an average of roughly 1,300 ng genomic DNA per sample using the immunoSEQ assay. The assay corrected primer bias using a complete synthetic TCR repertoire to establish an amplification baseline. The amplicons were sequenced using the Illumina platform. In the source study's methods: Sequence errors were corrected by clustering with frequency ratios and a modified nearest-neighbor algorithm, and the sequences were then analyzed in the immunoSEQ Analyzer using IMGT gene definitions. TCR richness and evenness were averaged over 20 rarefaction repeats at each rarefaction depth, excluding samples with fewer sequences than the depth. Wilcoxon rank sum tests with FDR correction were used to compare V, D and J gene relative abundances between the groups. For the blinded duplicates, the intraclass correlation was roughly 96% for TCR richness and averaged roughly 79% across about 67 gene segments. Sourced from immuneACCESS, this table was stored by TCRdb with only in-frame sequences that have V and J called. A share of the clones is absent; for the studies checked, an unresolved V gene accounts for under half, and the remainder has no known explanation. That table is the source of V, J and clone size, and D and trimming were worked out from the DNA. The sample table includes tens of thousands of clones. The top ten hold around 3.5% of the sample.

What the study reported, not specific to this receptor: By combining richness with V gene abundances, random forest classifiers separated cases from controls with an estimated AUC of about 0.82. TCR repertoire richness was significantly higher in CIN3+ cases than in controls across sequencing depths, while evenness did not differ. Because of the cross-sectional design, the study could not determine whether the associations came before infection or resulted from infection, and neither effector/memory subsets nor HPV-specific T cells were isolated. Because T-cell numbers per sample were unknown, differences in richness could reflect varying T-cell content rather than repertoire biology. TRBV6-7 relative abundance was lower in cases than in controls (around 0.11% versus 0.16%; Bonferroni P = 0.0008).

Every participant had a single incident cervical HPV16 infection, and women with prevalent HPV16 infections were excluded. Cervical HPV DNA was detected by MY09/MY11 PCR, and genotyping was performed by dot-blot hybridization. Approximately 16 mL of heparinized blood were centrifuged, and the buffy coat was aliquoted, frozen at -30°C, then stored at -80°C. Genomic DNA was extracted from buffy coat specimens using QIAGEN kits. Looking up the germline V gene yields CDR1 MNHEY and CDR2 SVGEGT. The CDR3 contains 15 residues, cysteine and phenylalanine counted. Part of the CDR3 DNA is given, 36 bases translated from base 1. Details on this clone: There is no known antigen for this receptor. The CDR3 end lies 3 residues beyond the end of the read and is filled in from the germline J gene.

The origin of this receptor is a woman aged 18-69 years with a cervical HPV16 infection that either progressed to CIN3+ or cleared (not recorded which). The V and J genes are TRBV6-2 or TRBV6-3 and TRBJ1-1; no confident D gene assignment can be made. Sequences were obtained from blood buffy coat. This receptor has the CDR3 CASSYRMVGSYEAFF. The CDR3 bases that were read are TGTGCCAGCAGTTACAGAATGGTAGGGTCCTACGAG.